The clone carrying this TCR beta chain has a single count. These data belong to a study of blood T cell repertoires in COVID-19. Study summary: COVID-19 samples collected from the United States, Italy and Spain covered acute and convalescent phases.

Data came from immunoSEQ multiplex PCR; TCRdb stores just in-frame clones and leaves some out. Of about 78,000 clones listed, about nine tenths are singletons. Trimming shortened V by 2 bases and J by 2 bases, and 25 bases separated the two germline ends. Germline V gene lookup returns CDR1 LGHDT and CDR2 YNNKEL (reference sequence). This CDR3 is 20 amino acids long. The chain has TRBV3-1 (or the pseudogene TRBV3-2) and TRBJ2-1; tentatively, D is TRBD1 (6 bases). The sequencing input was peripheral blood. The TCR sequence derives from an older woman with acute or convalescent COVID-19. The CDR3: CASSQSSVDSHPTTYNEQFF. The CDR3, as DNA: TGTGCCAGCAGCCAATCGTCCGTGGACAGCCATCCGACAACCTACAATGAGCAGTTCTTC.